This is a list of T cell receptor beta chains from one sample in a study of blood T cell repertoires in COVID-19. Method: immunoSEQ multiplex PCR; TCRdb's copy keeps in-frame clones and lacks some. The sample includes approximately 88,000 clones, around 90% of them seen just once. Sequencing was done on a sample of peripheral blood. The receptors derive from a woman aged 50 to 60 in a cohort sampled during active COVID-19. The CDR3 runs from the conserved cysteine through the conserved F or W. A D gene is named only where the DNA matches it firmly. The size field is filled for only some rows; it gives once, few, many or a size class.

>.|TRBJ2-6|TRBV7-3|.
TGTGCCAGCAGTCGAGAAATGATAGTCAGGGGTAACTCTGGGGCCAACGTCCTGACTTTC
CASSREMIVRGNSGANVLTF
>.|TRBJ1-4|TRBV27|.
TGTGCCAGCAGTTCGACAGGCGGATATGAAAAACTGTTTTTT
CASSSTGGYEKLFF
>TRBD1|TRBJ1-3|TRBV5-1|once
TGCGCCAGCAGCCCTAAGACAGGGGGCTCCAACTCTGGAAACACCATATATTTT
CASSPKTGGSNSGNTIYF
>TRBD1|TRBJ1-1|TRBV10-3|.
TGTGCCATCGTGGGGACAGGGAACACTGAAGCTTTCTTT
CAIVGTGNTEAFF
>.|TRBJ1-2|TRBV18|once
TGTGCCAGCTCACCCGAGGACTATGGCTACACCTTC
CASSPEDYGYTF
>TRBD2|TRBJ2-1|TRBV24-1|.
TGTGCCACCAGTGACGGCGGGAGCCCCTACAATGAGCAGTTCTTC
CATSDGGSPYNEQFF
>.|TRBJ2-3|TRBV5-1|.
TGCGCCAGCAGCTTGGGTAGCGCGGGGCCTAGCACAGATACGCAGTATTTT
CASSLGSAGPSTDTQYF
>TRBD1|TRBJ2-2|TRBV19|.
TGTGCCAGTAGTATTCAGGGGGCGAACACCGGGGAGCTGTTTTTT
CASSIQGANTGELFF
>.|TRBJ1-3|TRBV5-4|.
TGTGCCAGCAGCTTGGACGGGGAACGAATATCTGGAAACACCATATATTTT
CASSLDGERISGNTIYF
>TRBD1|TRBJ2-6|TRBV14|.
TGTGCCAGCAGCCAAGATTATAGGAGACAGGGGTCTGCTGGGGCCAACGTCCTGACTTTC
CASSQDYRRQGSAGANVLTF
>.|TRBJ2-7|TRBV21-1|.
TGTGCCAGCAGCAAAGACTTACACGAGCAGTACTTC
CASSKDLHEQYF
>.|TRBJ1-6|TRBV14|.
TGTGCCAGCAGATCACAGTATAGTTCACCCCTCCACTTT
CASRSQYSSPLHF
>.|TRBJ2-1|TRBV24-1|.
TGTGCCACCAGTGAGGGCAGCTACAATGAGCAGTTCTTC
CATSEGSYNEQFF
>.|TRBJ2-1|TRBV15|.
TGTGCCACCAGCAGAGATAGTAACTCCTACAATGAGCAGTTCTTC
CATSRDSNSYNEQFF
>TRBD2|TRBJ2-2|TRBV10-3|.
TGTGCCATCAGTGAAGCGGGAGGGACCGGGGAGCTGTTTTTT
CAISEAGGTGELFF
>TRBD1|TRBJ1-5|TRBV6-1|.
TGTGCCAGCACCCAGGGACAGGGCGATCAGCCCCAGCATTTT
CASTQGQGDQPQHF
>.|TRBJ1-1|TRBV5-5|.
TGTGCCAGCAGCTGGGAGTTGGCGTATACTGAAGCTTTCTTT
CASSWELAYTEAFF
>TRBD2|TRBJ2-7|TRBV18|.
TGTGCCAGCTCACCCCAAGCGGGGGAAAAGAGGAGCTCCTACGAGCAGTACTTC
CASSPQAGEKRSSYEQYF
>TRBD1|TRBJ2-5|TRBV19|once
TGTGCCAGTAGTGCAACAGGGGGCGCGGGGGAGACCCAGTACTTC
CASSATGGAGETQYF
>.|TRBJ1-2|TRBV6-5|.
TGTGCCAGCAGTTACTCCAGATACTATGGCTACACCTTC
CASSYSRYYGYTF
>.|TRBJ1-3|TRBV7-9|.
TGTGCCAGCAGCCGGAGCCAGGGGACTGGAAACACCATATATTTT
CASSRSQGTGNTIYF
>.|TRBJ2-2|TRBV5-5|few
TGTGCCAGCAGCTTCCCCGGGACAACGAACACCGGGGAGCTGTTTTTT
CASSFPGTTNTGELFF
>.|TRBJ2-7|TRBV28|.
TGTGCCAGCAACCCGAGAGGGGGCGAGCAGTACTTC
CASNPRGGEQYF
>.|TRBJ2-7|TRBV6-6|.
TGTGCCAGCAGCACCGCTACCGAGCAGTACTTC
CASSTATEQYF
>.|TRBJ1-2|TRBV4-1|.
TGCGCCAGCAGCCGAAGATCTCCTAGTCTTACGGGATACTATGGCTACACCTTC
CASSRRSPSLTGYYGYTF
>.|TRBJ1-2|TRBV7-2|.
TGTGCCAGCAGCTCCATGGGGGGGCCCTATGGCTACACCTTC
CASSSMGGPYGYTF
>.|TRBJ1-5|TRBV5-6|.
TGTGCCAGCAGCCTGGCGGGGGGCGGGCAGCCCCAGCATTTT
CASSLAGGGQPQHF
>.|TRBJ2-5|TRBV2|.
TGTGCCAGCAGTGCAGGGGAGACCCAGTACTTC
CASSAGETQYF
>.|TRBJ1-5|TRBV28|.
TGTGCCAGCAGTTTATTTAAGGTAGCCTATAGCAATCAGCCCCAGCATTTT
CASSLFKVAYSNQPQHF
>TRBD2|TRBJ2-3|TRBV3-1/TRBV3-2|.
TGTGCCAGCAGGGGCGGGAGCGCAGATACGCAGTATTTT
CASRGGSADTQYF
>.|TRBJ1-1|TRBV28|.
TGTGCCAGCAGTTTAATCGGGGGTACGAACACTGAAGCTTTCTTT
CASSLIGGTNTEAFF
>TRBD1|TRBJ1-1|TRBV6-5|.
TGTGCCAGCAGTTTACAGGGGAGGACTGAAGCTTTCTTT
CASSLQGRTEAFF
>TRBD1|TRBJ1-2|TRBV9|.
TGTGCCAGCAGCGTGGAGGGGGCCAACTATGGCTACACCTTC
CASSVEGANYGYTF
>TRBD1|TRBJ1-2|TRBV28|.
TGTGCCAGCAGTGGGACAGCGGGTAACTATGGCTACACCTTC
CASSGTAGNYGYTF
>.|TRBJ1-5|TRBV10-3|.
TGTGCCATCAGTGAGAGGGGTCAGCCCCAGCATTTT
CAISERGQPQHF
>TRBD1|TRBJ2-5|TRBV28|.
TGTGCCAGCAGCCTGGGACAGGGTCGGGGGACCCAGTACTTC
CASSLGQGRGTQYF
>TRBD1|TRBJ2-7|TRBV11-3|.
TGTGCCAGCAGCTTAGTGCAGGGGGCTGGGGAGCAGTACTTC
CASSLVQGAGEQYF
>TRBD1|TRBJ1-2|TRBV6-5|.
TGTGCCAGCAGTCCCCCCGGACAGGCAGGCTACACCTTC
CASSPPGQAGYTF
>.|TRBJ1-1|TRBV10-3|.
TGTGCCATCAGAGGGGACACTGAAGCTTTCTTT
CAIRGDTEAFF
>.|TRBJ1-5|TRBV6-6|.
TGTGCCAGCAGTTACGGGAGGTCAGCCAATCAGCCCCAGCATTTT
CASSYGRSANQPQHF
>TRBD1|TRBJ1-2|TRBV28|once
TGTGCCAGCAGAGCGACCGGGACAGGGTGGGGCTACACCTTC
CASRATGTGWGYTF
>.|TRBJ1-5|TRBV2|.
TGTGCCAGCAGGAACCTGCGGGGGCGCCTTCTTAGCAATCAGCCCCAGCATTTT
CASRNLRGRLLSNQPQHF
>.|TRBJ2-6|TRBV30|few
TGTGCCTGGAGTTCAAGGGGTAGCGCCAACGTCCTGACTTTC
CAWSSRGSANVLTF
>TRBD2|TRBJ2-3|TRBV5-1|once
TGCGCCAGCGCTAGCGGGGGAAGCACAGATACGCAGTATTTT
CASASGGSTDTQYF
>.|TRBJ2-7|TRBV27|.
TGTGCCAGCAGTACGACAGGTTACGAGCAGTACTTC
CASSTTGYEQYF